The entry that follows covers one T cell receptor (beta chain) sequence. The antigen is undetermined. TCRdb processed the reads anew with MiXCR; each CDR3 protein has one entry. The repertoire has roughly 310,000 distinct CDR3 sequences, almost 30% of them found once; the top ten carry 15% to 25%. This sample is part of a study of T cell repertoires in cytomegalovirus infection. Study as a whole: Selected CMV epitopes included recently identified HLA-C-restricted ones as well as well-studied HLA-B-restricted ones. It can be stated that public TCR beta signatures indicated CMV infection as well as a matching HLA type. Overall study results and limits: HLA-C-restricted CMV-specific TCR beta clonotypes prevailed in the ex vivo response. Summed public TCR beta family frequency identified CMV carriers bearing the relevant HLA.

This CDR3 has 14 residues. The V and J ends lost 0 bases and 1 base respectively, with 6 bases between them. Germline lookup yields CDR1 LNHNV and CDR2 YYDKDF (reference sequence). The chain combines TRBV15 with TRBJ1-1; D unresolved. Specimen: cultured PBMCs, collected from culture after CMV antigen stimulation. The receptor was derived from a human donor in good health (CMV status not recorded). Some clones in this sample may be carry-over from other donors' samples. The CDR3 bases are TGTGCCACCAGCAGAGATAATCGGAACACTGAAGCTTTCTTT. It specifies CATSRDNRNTEAFF.